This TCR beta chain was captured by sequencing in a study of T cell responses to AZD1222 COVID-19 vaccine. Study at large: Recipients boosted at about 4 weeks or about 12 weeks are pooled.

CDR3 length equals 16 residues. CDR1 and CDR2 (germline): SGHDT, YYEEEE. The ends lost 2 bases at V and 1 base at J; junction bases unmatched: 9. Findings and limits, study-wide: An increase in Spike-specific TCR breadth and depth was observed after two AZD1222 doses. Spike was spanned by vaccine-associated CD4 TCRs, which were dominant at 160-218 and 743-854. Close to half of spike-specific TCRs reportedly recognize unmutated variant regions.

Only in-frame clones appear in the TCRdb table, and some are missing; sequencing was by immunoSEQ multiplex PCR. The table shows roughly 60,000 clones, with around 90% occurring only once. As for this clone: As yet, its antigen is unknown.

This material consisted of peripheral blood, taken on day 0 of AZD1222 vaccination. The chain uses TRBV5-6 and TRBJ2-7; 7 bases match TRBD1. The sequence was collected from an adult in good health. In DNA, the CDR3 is TGTGCCAGCAGCTTAACCGGGACAGCCTCATCCTACGAGCAGTACTTC. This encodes CASSLTGTASSYEQYF.